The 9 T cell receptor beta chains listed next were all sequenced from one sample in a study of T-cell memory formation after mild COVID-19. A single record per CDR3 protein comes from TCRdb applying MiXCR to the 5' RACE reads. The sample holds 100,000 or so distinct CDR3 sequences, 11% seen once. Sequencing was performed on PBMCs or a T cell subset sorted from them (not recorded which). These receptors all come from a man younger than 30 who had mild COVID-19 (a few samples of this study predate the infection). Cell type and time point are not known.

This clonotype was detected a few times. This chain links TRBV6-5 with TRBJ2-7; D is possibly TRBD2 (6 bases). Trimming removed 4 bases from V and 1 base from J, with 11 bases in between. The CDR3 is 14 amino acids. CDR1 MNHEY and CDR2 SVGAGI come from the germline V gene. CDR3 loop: CASSSGVGSYEQYV. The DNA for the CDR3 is TGTGCCAGCAGTTCGGGGGTCGGGTCCTACGAGCAGTACGTC.

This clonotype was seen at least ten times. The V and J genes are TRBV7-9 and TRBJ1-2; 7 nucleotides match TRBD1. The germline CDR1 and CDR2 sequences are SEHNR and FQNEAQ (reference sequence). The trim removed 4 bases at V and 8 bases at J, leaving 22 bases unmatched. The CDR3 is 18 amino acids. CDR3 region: CASSSQPGTAKITGGYTF. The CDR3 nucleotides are TGTGCCAGCAGCTCCCAACCCGGGACAGCGAAGATAACGGGGGGCTACACCTTC.

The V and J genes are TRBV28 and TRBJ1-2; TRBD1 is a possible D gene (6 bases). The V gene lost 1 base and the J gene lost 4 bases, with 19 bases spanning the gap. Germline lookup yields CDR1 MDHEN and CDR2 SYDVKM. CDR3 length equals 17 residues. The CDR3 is CASSLSAHPGGGYGYTF. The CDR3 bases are TGTGCCAGCAGTTTATCCGCTCATCCAGGAGGGGGCTATGGCTACACCTTC.

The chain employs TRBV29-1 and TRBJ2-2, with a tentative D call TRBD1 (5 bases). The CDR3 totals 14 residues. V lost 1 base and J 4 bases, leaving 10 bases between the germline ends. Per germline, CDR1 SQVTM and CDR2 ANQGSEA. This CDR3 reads CSVEAGRVTGELFF. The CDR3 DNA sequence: TGCAGCGTTGAAGCTGGCAGGGTCACCGGGGAGCTGTTTTTT.

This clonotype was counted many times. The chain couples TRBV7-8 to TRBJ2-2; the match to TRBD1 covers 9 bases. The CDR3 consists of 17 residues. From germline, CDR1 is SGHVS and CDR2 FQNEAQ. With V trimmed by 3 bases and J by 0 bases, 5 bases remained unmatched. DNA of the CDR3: TGTGCCAGCAGCTTGGACAGGGGTATAGCGAACACCGGGGAGCTGTTTTTT. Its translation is CASSLDRGIANTGELFF.

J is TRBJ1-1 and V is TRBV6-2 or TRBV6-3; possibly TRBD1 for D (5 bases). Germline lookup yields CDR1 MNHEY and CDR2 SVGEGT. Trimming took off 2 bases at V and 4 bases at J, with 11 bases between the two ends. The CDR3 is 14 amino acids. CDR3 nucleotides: TGTGCCAGCAGTTACCAGGGTGGGGCCACTGAAGCTTTCTTT. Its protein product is CASSYQGGATEAFF.

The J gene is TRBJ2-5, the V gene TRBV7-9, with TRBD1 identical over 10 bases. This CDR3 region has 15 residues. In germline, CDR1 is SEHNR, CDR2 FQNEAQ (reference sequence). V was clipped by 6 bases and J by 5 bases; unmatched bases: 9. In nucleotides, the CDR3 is TGTGCCAGCAGTCCGGGACAGGGGTTTCAGGAGACCCAGTACTTC. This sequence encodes CASSPGQGFQETQYF. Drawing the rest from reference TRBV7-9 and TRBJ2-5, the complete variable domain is DTGVSQNPRHKITKRGQNVTFRCDPISEHNRLYWYRQTLGQGPEFLTYFQNEAQLEKSRLLSDRFSAERPKGSFSTLEIQRTEQGDSAMYLCASSPGQGFQETQYFGPGTRLLVL.

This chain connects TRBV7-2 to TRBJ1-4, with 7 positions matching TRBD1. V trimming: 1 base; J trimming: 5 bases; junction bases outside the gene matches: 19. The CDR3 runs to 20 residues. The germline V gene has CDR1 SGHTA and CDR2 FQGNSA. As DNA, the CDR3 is TGTGCCAGCAGCTTAGAGTTTATCGGGTACACGGGCAGGGGGAATGAAAAACTGTTTTTT. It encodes CASSLEFIGYTGRGNEKLFF.

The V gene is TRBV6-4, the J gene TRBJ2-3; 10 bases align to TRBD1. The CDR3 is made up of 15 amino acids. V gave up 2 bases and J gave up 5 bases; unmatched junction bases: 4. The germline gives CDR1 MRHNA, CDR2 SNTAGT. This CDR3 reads CASSDGTGEGDTQYF. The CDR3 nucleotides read TGTGCCAGCAGTGACGGGACAGGGGAAGGAGATACGCAGTATTTT.